Here is one T cell receptor beta chain with its context. Its antigen remains unknown. The PCR had 60 Vbeta and 13 Jbeta primers. Sequencing used immunoSEQ multiplex PCR; TCRdb keeps in-frame clones, though not all of them. Of under 200,000 clones in the sample, approximately 71% are singletons; the top ten hold roughly 1.6%. This record belongs to a study of cytomegalovirus exposure and HLA in healthy donors. General study points: Previously analyzed data showed that most TCR beta V segments were productive at a frequency of about 90% or about 30%. Solely CMV serostatus was available to characterize immune exposure.

The CDR3 consists of 15 residues. Per the germline V gene, CDR1 is GTSNPN and CDR2 is SVGIG (reference sequence). Trimming at V came to 0 bases and at J to 4 bases, leaving 5 bases not matched to a gene. V is TRBV30 and J is TRBJ2-3; 9 bases map to TRBD2. This receptor was taken from a girl between 5 and 17 years old in good health and CMV-seronegative. Sequencing was done on a sample of PBMCs. This chain's CDR3 is CAWSVGGGASDTQYF. The DNA for the CDR3 is TGTGCCTGGAGTGTAGGCGGGGGGGCTTCAGATACGCAGTATTTT.